Listed below are T cell receptor beta chains from one sample, sequenced in a study of blood T cell repertoires in COVID-19. The data were produced by immunoSEQ multiplex PCR, yet TCRdb's version contains in-frame clones alone and is incomplete. The sample shows 430,000 or so clones, 88% of them seen only once. Sequencing was done on a sample of PBMCs or T cells enriched from blood (not recorded which). These receptors were collected from a woman aged 40 to 49 who had recovered from COVID-19. Each CDR3 is given with its conserved first and last residue. D genes are given only for firm matches. A clone size is listed for some rows: how often the clone was seen (once, few, many), or a class if it is expanded.

TRBV12-3/TRBV12-4	-	TRBJ1-2	-	12	TGTGCCAGCAGTTCCCCCGGGGATGGCTACACCTTC	CASSSPGDGYTF
TRBV6-5	TRBD1	TRBJ2-7	-	14	TGTGCCAGCAGTTCCCCCAACAGGGGCTACGAGCAGTACTTC	CASSSPNRGYEQYF
TRBV19	-	TRBJ1-5	-	16	TGTGCCAGTACCAACTGGGGGGGAATGAGCAATCAGCCCCAGCATTTT	CASTNWGGMSNQPQHF
TRBV19	-	TRBJ1-3	-	15	TGTGCCAGTAGTATATCAGGGGCTACTGGAAACACCATATATTTT	CASSISGATGNTIYF
TRBV7-6	-	TRBJ2-3	once	14	TGTGCCAGCAGCTCTCTTTCCTACCCAGATACGCAGTATTTT	CASSSLSYPDTQYF
TRBV6-5	-	TRBJ1-2	-	13	TGTGCCAGCAAAAGAGAGGGTAACTATGGCTACACCTTC	CASKREGNYGYTF
TRBV28	-	TRBJ2-3	-	16	TGTGCCAGCAGCCCGACTAACGGTGCTAGCACAGATACGCAGTATTTT	CASSPTNGASTDTQYF
TRBV5-1	TRBD1	TRBJ2-7	-	14	TGCGCCAGCAGACGATATACAGGGGCCTACGAGCAGTACTTC	CASRRYTGAYEQYF
TRBV19	-	TRBJ1-5	-	16	TGTGCCAGTAGTGGCCACGCAGATTATAGCAATCAGCCCCAGCATTTT	CASSGHADYSNQPQHF
TRBV5-1	-	TRBJ2-5	-	14	TGCGCCAGCAGCTTAGGGGGGGTCCAAGAGACCCAGTACTTC	CASSLGGVQETQYF
TRBV7-6	TRBD1	TRBJ1-1	many	15	TGTGCCAGCAGCTACGGGACAGGGGAAGGAACTGAAGCTTTCTTT	CASSYGTGEGTEAFF
TRBV6-5	-	TRBJ1-1	-	13	TGTGCCAGCAGTTACTCCAGTAACACTGAAGCTTTCTTT	CASSYSSNTEAFF
TRBV6-5	-	TRBJ2-3	once	16	TGTGCCAGCAGTTACTCGATAGGCGCTTCGGGAGATACGCAGTATTTT	CASSYSIGASGDTQYF
TRBV7-9	-	TRBJ1-2	-	14	TGTGCCAGCAGCTTACCCGGGATTAACTATGGCTACACCTTC	CASSLPGINYGYTF
TRBV27	TRBD1	TRBJ2-7	-	12	TGTGCCAGCACGGACAGGTTCAACGAGCAGTACTTC	CASTDRFNEQYF
TRBV12-2	-	TRBJ2-7	-	12	TGTGCAAGTCGCTTGCCGGTGGACGAGCAGTACTTC	CASRLPVDEQYF
TRBV4-1	TRBD2	TRBJ2-7	-	14	TGCGCCAGCAGCCCAACTAGCGTCTCCTACGAGCAGTACTTC	CASSPTSVSYEQYF
TRBV7-4	TRBD2	TRBJ2-7	-	20	TGTGCCAGCAGCTTAGATGAGGGTAGCGGGAGGGGTTTCGTTTATAACGAGCAGTACTTC	CASSLDEGSGRGFVYNEQYF
TRBV13	TRBD1	TRBJ1-2	-	15	TGTGCCAGCAGCCCCACAATCGACAGGGGGGATGGCTACACCTTC	CASSPTIDRGDGYTF
TRBV19	TRBD1	TRBJ2-4	-	14	TGTGCCAGTACCAGGGGGGACAGGGGAAACATTCAGTACTTC	CASTRGDRGNIQYF
TRBV15	TRBD1	TRBJ1-2	-	13	TGTGCCACCAGCAGAGGGACAGGGCTAGGCTACACCTTC	CATSRGTGLGYTF
TRBV20-1	TRBD1	TRBJ1-3	-	14	TGCAGTGCTAGTGGCGACAGGGGGTTTGACACCATATATTTT	CSASGDRGFDTIYF
TRBV10-1	TRBD1	TRBJ2-3	once	15	TGCGCCAGCAGTGATGTGGACAGGGGCATAGATACGCAGTATTTT	CASSDVDRGIDTQYF
TRBV14	TRBD1	TRBJ2-2	-	15	TGTGCCAGCAGCTTGCGGACAGGGGCCGCCGGGGAGCTGTTTTTT	CASSLRTGAAGELFF
TRBV6-5	-	TRBJ1-4	once	16	TGTGCCAGCAGTTACTCCGCGGGGGAACGATGGGAAAAACTGTTTTTT	CASSYSAGERWEKLFF
TRBV20-1	-	TRBJ2-3	-	11	TGCAAGATAGAGGTGGGAGATACGCAGTATTTT	CKIEVGDTQYF